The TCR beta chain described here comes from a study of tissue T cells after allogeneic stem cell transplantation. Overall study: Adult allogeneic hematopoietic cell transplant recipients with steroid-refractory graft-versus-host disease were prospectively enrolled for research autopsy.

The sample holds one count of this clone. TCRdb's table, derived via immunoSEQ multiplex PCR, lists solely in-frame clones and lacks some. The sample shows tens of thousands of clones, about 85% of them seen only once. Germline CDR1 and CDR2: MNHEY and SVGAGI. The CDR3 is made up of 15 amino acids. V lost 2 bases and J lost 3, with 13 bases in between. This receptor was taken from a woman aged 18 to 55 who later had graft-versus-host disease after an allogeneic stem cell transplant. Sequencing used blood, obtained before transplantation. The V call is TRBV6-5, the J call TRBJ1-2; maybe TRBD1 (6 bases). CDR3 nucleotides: TGTGCCAGCAGTTACGGTGGGGGCGCTCACTATGGCTACACCTTC. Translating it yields CASSYGGGAHYGYTF.